This T cell receptor (beta chain) was retrieved from a study of beta chain features in type 1 diabetes (dated by TCRdb to about 2018). Concerning the study at large: Patients and healthy donors did not differ in mean age, gender distribution, total cell number or subset yield. Across all samples, approximately 100 million sorted cells were examined, and cell number per subset correlated strongly with RNA yield. The study compared TCRB repertoires of sorted circulating CD4+ T cell subsets between recently diagnosed type 1 diabetes patients and matched healthy donors. Regulatory and stem cell-like memory subsets were isolated from only 8 patients and roughly eight healthy donors, whereas naive and central memory subsets came from all 30 or so donors.

The High Capacity cDNA Reverse Transcription Kit was used to reverse transcribe all of the isolated RNA, meaning that expressed TCRB transcripts were what got sequenced. Deep immunoSEQ sequencing was applied to naive, central memory and regulatory T cell samples, giving an average of roughly 3.6 million total reads per sample. Sorted cells were lysed in RLT buffer, and RNA was extracted using DNase-treated RNeasy Micro or Mini kits according to cell number. Each cell subset was processed on its own to prevent cross-contamination, while patient and healthy donor samples were processed together. The immunoSEQ multiplex PCR was used to amplify TCRB sequences from cDNA, yielding 87-bp fragments that span the CDR3 region. Amplicons were sequenced on the Illumina HiSeq platform. The source study handled its data this way. PCR bias was corrected computationally using synthetic template baselines, and reads within Hamming distance 2 were collapsed, with unmergeable singletons discarded. By aligning reads against IMGT, V, D and J genes, CDR3 length, and insertions or deletions at six rearrangement sites were assigned. Within each subset, clonotype counts were normalized to sorted cell number, and only after that were true diversity and Gini coefficients computed with the tcR R package. Repertoire sharing was quantified using the overlap coefficient calculated on TCRB nucleotide sequences. As a proxy for the pre-selection repertoire, out-of-frame TCRB sequences from naive cells were analyzed. This is the immuneACCESS table as TCRdb keeps it, with only in-frame sequences that have V and J called. A part of the clones is gone; compared with another copy, unresolved V genes explain less than half, and the rest is unexplained. The V and J calls and the clone size are those of that table, but D and trimming were determined from the DNA. The sample table shows over 700,000 clones, and 15% to 20% are seen once. Of the sample, 0.023% is held by the ten largest clones.

A single count supports this clone. What antigen it recognizes has not been identified. One junction end disagrees with the germline gene, perhaps due to a read error. Other DNA variants within this sample encode the same CDR3. Study-level results and caveats: Because the HLA sub-analyses included only small numbers of individuals, any influence of HLA type on TCRB rearrangement was left unresolved. Because cDNA was sequenced instead of genomic DNA, activated cells with high expression could be over-represented, although the groups did not differ in activation or CD3 levels. PCR may preferentially amplify shorter templates, but because patient and control samples were amplified and corrected together, any resulting skew would affect both groups equally. Naive, central memory and regulatory TCRB repertoires appeared more similar among patients than among healthy donors. A moderate but significant shortening of TCRB CDR3 length was observed in type 1 diabetes patients in all four CD4+ subsets. At VDJ recombination sites, type 1 diabetes patients had fewer insertions and more deleted nucleotides, which implies abnormalities in thymic rearrangement.

Taken from the germline V gene (reference sequence), the CDR1 and CDR2 loops are SEHNR and FQNEAQ. From the cysteine through the phenylalanine, the CDR3 covers 13 amino acids. Left in the record is the CDR3 DNA by itself, 39 bases read in frame from the first base. Each donor gave one peripheral blood draw, averaging roughly 120 mL, which was collected into heparinised tubes. Naive, central memory, regulatory and stem cell-like memory CD4+ T cells were sorted on a BD FACSAria II using a panel including CD45RO, CCR7, CD25, CD127, CD95 and CD27. Every sorted population had a purity above 95%. PBMCs were separated immediately by Lymphoprep density gradient centrifugation and were stained directly, without being cultured. So that batch effects would be minimized, each experiment stained and sorted samples in pairs, pairing one healthy donor with one patient.

Sequenced material: naive CD4+ T cells from blood. The sample's cell subset or site label, decoded: true naive CD4+ T cells. This clonotype was obtained from a woman between 18 and 29 years old in good health. The sequence links TRBV7-9 to TRBJ2-3; the D gene cannot be named for sure. At the DNA level, the sequence is TGCGCCAGCAGCTTATCCAGCACAGATACGCAGTATTTT. Translated, it reads CASSLSSTDTQYF.